The T cell receptor beta chain under discussion was sequenced for a study of blood T cell repertoires in COVID-19. The ends were cut back, 6 bases at V and 1 base at J, with 12 bases in the middle. The germline gives CDR1 SGHVS, CDR2 FQNEAQ. This CDR3 has 14 amino acids. Allocation to cohorts depended on clinical history reported by the participants. Sequencing was performed with immunoSEQ multiplex PCR; in TCRdb, only in-frame clones are kept and a portion is missing. The sample carries roughly 240,000 clones, roughly 88% recorded once. The sequenced sample was PBMCs or T cells enriched from blood (not recorded which). The chain is built from TRBV7-8 and TRBJ1-1; unclear D gene. The source is a woman aged 40-49 years with acute COVID-19. The CDR3 region has the DNA TGTGCCAGCAGTACCATCAGGCCGAACACTGAAGCTTTCTTT. Translated: CASSTIRPNTEAFF.